The clone carrying this T cell receptor beta chain was found once. This table comes from immunoSEQ multiplex PCR, and its TCRdb copy is limited to in-frame clones, with some not included. The sample contains 130,000 to 150,000 clones, 85% to 90% of which appear only once. Germline V gene lookup returns CDR1 SGHTA and CDR2 FQGNSA. The CDR3 consists of 14 residues. The ends were cut back, 4 bases at V and 6 bases at J, with 10 bases in the middle. The sample belongs to a study of cytomegalovirus exposure and HLA in healthy donors. Sequencing used PBMCs. The receptor's source is a young woman in good health and CMV-seropositive. The V and J genes are TRBV7-2 and TRBJ1-6; TRBD1 might be the D (5 bases). DNA of the CDR3: TGTGCCAGCAGCTCGACAGACCTTAATTCACCCCTCCACTTT. Protein: CASSSTDLNSPLHF.